This T cell receptor (beta chain) is from a study of response to subunit inactivated influenza vaccine. Trimming removed 6 bases at V and 0 bases at J, with 14 bases between. Looked up from germline, CDR1 is DFQATT and CDR2 is SNEGSKA (reference sequence). This CDR3 spans 15 amino acids. Notes on this clonotype: As yet, its antigen is unknown.

MiXCR, applied by TCRdb to the RT-PCR reads, yields one record per CDR3 protein. The repertoire holds over 750,000 distinct CDR3 sequences, approximately 21% seen once, with roughly a tenth in the top ten. Study observations and caveats: Authors suggested few new T cells are recruited by each seasonal influenza vaccination.

The material was PBMCs from blood, obtained roughly 5 days after vaccination. The rearrangement uses TRBV20-1 and TRBJ2-2; D not resolved. This receptor was identified in a man between 45 and 60 years old who received an inactivated influenza vaccine. The CDR3 DNA sequence: TGCAGTGCACGACCATACTACGCGAACACCGGGGAGCTGTTTTTT. Protein product: CSARPYYANTGELFF.